This TCR beta chain was documented in a study of PD-1 blockade in classical Hodgkin lymphoma. Here immunoSEQ multiplex PCR was the method, and the copy in TCRdb shows in-frame clones only, minus some. The sample gives approximately 9,000 clones, roughly 80% of which show up once; under 5.5% is in the top ten. This CDR3 has 17 residues. Looked up from germline, CDR1 is KGHSH and CDR2 is LQKENI. The V end was cut by 2 bases, the J end by 6 bases, with 20 bases between. Specified time point: cycle 4 day 1 (C4D1), after 5 to 7 weeks of nivolumab. Following autologous stem cell transplantation, relapse occurred in every patient, and exposure to brentuximab vedotin varied. With magnetic negative selection, CD4+ T cells were purified from PBMCs that had been thawed.

The origin of this receptor is a human donor with classical Hodgkin lymphoma. The J gene is TRBJ2-1, the V gene TRBV18; D possibly uses TRBD1 or TRBD2 (6 bases each). The source was CD4+ T cells from blood, collected before the fourth cycle of nivolumab. As DNA, the CDR3 is TGTGCCAGCTCACCAACCGGCGGGACACCCACGGTCAATGAGCAGTTCTTC. Protein sequence: CASSPTGGTPTVNEQFF.